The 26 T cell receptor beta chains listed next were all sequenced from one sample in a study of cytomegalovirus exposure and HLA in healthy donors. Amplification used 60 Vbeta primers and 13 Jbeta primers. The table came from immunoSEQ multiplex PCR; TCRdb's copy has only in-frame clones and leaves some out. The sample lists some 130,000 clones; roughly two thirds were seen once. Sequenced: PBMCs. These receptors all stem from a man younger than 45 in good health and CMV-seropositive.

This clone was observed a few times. The CDR3 DNA is TGCGCCAGCAGCTCCCTAGCGGGTGAGACCCAGTACTTC. Its translation is CASSSLAGETQYF. V is TRBV5-1 and J is TRBJ2-5; TRBD2 matches at 8 bases. Trimming at V came to 3 bases and at J to 5 bases, leaving 3 bases not matched to a gene. CDR1 SGHRS and CDR2 YFSETQ come from the germline V gene. The CDR3 has 13 residues.

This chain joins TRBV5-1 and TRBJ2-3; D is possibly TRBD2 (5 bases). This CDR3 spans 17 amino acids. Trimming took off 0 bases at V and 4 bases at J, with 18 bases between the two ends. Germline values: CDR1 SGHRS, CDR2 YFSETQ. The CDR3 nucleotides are TGCGCCAGCAGCTTGGGCATCGGAGGAAGAGGTCCAGATACGCAGTATTTT. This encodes CASSLGIGGRGPDTQYF.

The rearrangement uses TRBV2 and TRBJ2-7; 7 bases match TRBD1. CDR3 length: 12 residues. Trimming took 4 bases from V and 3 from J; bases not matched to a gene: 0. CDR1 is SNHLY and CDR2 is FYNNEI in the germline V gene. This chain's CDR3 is CASSGDSYEQYF. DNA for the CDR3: TGTGCCAGCAGTGGGGACAGCTACGAGCAGTACTTC.

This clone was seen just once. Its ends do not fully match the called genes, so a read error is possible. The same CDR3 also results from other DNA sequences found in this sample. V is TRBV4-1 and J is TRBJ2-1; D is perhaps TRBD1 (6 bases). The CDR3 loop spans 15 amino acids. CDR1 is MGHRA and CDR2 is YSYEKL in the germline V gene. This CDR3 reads CASSQGRGISDEQFF. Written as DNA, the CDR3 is TGTGCCAGCAGCCAAGGAAGGGGGATCTCGGATGAGCAGTTCTTC.

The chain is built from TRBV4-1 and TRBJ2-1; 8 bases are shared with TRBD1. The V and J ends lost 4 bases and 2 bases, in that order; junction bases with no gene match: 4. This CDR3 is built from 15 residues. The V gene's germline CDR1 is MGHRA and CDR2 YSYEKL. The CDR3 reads CASSPRQGPYNEQFF. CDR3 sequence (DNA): TGCGCCAGCAGCCCACGACAGGGGCCCTACAATGAGCAGTTCTTC.

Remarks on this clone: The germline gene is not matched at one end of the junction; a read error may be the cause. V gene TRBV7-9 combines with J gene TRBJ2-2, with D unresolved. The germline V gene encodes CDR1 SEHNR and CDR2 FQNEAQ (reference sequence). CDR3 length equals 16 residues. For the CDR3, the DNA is TGTTCCAGCAGCTTAATTCTTACGGTGAACACCGGGGAGCTGTTTTTT. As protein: CSSSLILTVNTGELFF.

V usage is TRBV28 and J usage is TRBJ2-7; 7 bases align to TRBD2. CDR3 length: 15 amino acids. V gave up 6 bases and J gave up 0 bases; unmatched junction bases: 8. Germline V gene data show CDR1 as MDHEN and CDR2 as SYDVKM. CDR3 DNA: TGTGCCAGCAGAATAGCGGGTAAGAGCTCCTACGAGCAGTACTTC. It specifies CASRIAGKSSYEQYF.

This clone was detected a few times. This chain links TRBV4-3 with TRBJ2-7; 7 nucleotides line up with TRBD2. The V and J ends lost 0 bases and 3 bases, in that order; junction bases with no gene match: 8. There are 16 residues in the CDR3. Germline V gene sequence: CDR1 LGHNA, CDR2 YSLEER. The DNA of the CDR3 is TGCGCCAGCAGCCAAGATCTTGCGGGGGTAGTCTACGAGCAGTACTTC. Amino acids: CASSQDLAGVVYEQYF.

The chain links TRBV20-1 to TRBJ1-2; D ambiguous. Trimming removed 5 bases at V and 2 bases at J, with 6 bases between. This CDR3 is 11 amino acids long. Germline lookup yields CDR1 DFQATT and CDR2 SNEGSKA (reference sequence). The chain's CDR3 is CSAYSNYGYTF. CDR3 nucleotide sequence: TGCAGTGCTTACAGCAACTATGGCTACACCTTC.

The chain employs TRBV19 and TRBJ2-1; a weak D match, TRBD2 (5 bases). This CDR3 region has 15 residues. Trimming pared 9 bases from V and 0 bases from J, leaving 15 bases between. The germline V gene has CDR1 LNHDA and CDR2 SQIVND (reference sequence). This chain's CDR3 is CASRTRGSSYNEQFF. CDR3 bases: TGTGCCAGCAGAACTCGGGGAAGCTCCTACAATGAGCAGTTCTTC. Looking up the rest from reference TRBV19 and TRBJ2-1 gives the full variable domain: DGGITQSPKYLFRKEGQNVTLSCEQNLNHDAMYWYRQDPGQGLRLIYYSQIVNDFQKGDIAEGYSVSREKKESFPLTVTSAQKNPTAFYLCASRTRGSSYNEQFFGPGTRLTVL.

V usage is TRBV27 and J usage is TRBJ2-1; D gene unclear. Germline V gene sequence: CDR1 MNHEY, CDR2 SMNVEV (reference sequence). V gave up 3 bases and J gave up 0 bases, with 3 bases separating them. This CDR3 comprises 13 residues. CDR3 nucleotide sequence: TGTGCCAGCAGTTTCCTCTCCTACAATGAGCAGTTCTTC. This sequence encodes CASSFLSYNEQFF.

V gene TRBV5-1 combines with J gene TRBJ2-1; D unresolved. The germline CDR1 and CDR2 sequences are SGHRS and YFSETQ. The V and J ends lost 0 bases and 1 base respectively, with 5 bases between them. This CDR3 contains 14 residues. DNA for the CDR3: TGCGCCAGCAGCTTGGAACTATCCTACAATGAGCAGTTCTTC. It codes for CASSLELSYNEQFF.

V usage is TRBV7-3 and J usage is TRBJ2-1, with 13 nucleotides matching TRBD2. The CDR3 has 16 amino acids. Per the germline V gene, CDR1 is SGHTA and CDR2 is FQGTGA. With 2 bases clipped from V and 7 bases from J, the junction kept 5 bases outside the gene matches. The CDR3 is CASSLPGTSGMNEQFF. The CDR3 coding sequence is TGTGCCAGCAGCTTACCCGGGACTAGCGGGATGAATGAGCAGTTCTTC. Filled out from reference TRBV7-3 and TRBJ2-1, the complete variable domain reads GAGVSQTPSNKVTEKGKYVELRCDPISGHTALYWYRQSLGQGPEFLIYFQGTGAADDSGLPNDRFFAVRPEGSVSTLKIQRTERGDSAVYLCASSLPGTSGMNEQFFGPGTRLTVL.

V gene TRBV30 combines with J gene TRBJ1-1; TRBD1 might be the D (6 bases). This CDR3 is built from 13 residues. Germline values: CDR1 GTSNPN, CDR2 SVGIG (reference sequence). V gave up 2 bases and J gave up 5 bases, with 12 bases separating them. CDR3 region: CAWSRNRGTEAFF. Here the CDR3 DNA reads TGTGCCTGGAGTCGAAATAGGGGGACTGAAGCTTTCTTT.

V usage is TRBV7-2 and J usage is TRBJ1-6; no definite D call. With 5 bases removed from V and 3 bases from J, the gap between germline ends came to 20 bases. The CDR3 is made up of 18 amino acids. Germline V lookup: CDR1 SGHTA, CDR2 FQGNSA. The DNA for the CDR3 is TGTGCCAGCAGCCCTAAAGGACGGGAGGGAAACTATAATTCACCCCTCCACTTT. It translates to CASSPKGREGNYNSPLHF.

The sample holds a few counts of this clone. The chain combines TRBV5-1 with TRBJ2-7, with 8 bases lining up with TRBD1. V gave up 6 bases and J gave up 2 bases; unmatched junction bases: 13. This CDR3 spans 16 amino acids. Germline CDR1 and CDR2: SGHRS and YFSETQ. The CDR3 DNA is TGCGCCAGCAATCAAGGACAGGGCAATACACCCTACGAGCAGTACTTC. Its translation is CASNQGQGNTPYEQYF.

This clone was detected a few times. The CDR3 is CASSLTLRTGEGYTF. DNA of the CDR3: TGTGCCAGCAGCTTAACCCTCCGAACAGGGGAGGGCTACACCTTC. The chain carries TRBV7-9 and TRBJ1-2; 7 bases are a match to TRBD1. The V segment lost 2 bases and the J segment 8 bases; nucleotides outside the gene matches: 11. Germline V gives CDR1 SEHNR, CDR2 FQNEAQ (reference sequence). There are 15 residues in the CDR3.

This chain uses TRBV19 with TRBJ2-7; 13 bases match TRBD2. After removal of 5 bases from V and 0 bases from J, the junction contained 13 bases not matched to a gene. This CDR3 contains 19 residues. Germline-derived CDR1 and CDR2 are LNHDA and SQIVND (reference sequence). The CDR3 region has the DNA TGTGCCAGTAGTTCACCGGGACTAGCGGGAACCTTTCCCTCCTACGAGCAGTACTTC. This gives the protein CASSSPGLAGTFPSYEQYF.

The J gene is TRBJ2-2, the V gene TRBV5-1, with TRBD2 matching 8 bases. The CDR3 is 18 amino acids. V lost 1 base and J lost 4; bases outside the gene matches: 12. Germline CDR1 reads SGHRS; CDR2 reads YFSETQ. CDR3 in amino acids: CASSLPVGTREFTGELFF. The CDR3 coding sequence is TGCGCCAGCAGCTTGCCGGTCGGGACTAGAGAGTTCACCGGGGAGCTGTTTTTT.

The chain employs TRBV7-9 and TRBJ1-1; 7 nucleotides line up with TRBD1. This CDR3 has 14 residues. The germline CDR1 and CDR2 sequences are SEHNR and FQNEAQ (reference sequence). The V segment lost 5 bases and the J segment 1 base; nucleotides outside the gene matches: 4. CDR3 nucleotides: TGTGCCAGCAGCCAGGGGGGCTCGAACACTGAAGCTTTCTTT. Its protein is CASSQGGSNTEAFF.

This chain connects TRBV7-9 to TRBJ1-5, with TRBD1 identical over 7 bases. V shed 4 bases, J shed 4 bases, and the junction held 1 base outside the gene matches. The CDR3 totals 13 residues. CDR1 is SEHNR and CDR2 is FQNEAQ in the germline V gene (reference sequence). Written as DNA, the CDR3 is TGTGCCAGCAGCTCGACAGGGAATCAGCCCCAGCATTTT. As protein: CASSSTGNQPQHF. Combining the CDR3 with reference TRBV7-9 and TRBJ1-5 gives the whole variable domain DTGVSQNPRHKITKRGQNVTFRCDPISEHNRLYWYRQTLGQGPEFLTYFQNEAQLEKSRLLSDRFSAERPKGSFSTLEIQRTEQGDSAMYLCASSSTGNQPQHFGDGTRLSIL.

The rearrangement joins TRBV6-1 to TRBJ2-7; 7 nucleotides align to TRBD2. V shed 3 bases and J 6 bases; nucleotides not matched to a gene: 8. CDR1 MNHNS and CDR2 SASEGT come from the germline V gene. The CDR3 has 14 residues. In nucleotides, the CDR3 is TGTGCCAGCAGTGAGTTGGTCGGGAGGTGCGAGCAGTACTTC. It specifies CASSELVGRCEQYF.

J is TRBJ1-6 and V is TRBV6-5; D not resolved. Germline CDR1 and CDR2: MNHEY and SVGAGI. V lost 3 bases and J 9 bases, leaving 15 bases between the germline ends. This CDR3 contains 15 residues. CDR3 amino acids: CASSYFVTSLSPLHF. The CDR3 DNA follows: TGTGCCAGCAGTTATTTCGTTACATCCCTTTCACCCCTCCACTTT.

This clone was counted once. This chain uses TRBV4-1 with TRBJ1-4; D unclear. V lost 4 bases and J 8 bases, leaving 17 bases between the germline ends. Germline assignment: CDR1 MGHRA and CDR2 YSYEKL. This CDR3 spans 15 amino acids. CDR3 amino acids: CASSPSPNRGEKLFF. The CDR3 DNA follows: TGCGCCAGCAGCCCATCCCCTAACCGGGGAGAAAAACTGTTTTTT.

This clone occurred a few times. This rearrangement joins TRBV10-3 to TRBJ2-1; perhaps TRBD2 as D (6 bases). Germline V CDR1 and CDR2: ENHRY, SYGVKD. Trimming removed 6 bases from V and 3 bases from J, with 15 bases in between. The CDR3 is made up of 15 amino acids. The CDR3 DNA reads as TGTGCCATCAGCCTGGGAGGTTCGGACTACAATGAGCAGTTCTTC. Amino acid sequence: CAISLGGSDYNEQFF.

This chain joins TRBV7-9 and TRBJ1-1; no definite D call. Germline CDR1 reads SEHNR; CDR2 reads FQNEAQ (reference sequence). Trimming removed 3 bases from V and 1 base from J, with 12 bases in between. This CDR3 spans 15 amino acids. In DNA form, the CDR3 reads TGTGCCAGCAGCTTCCTAAGGGCGGGGAACACTGAAGCTTTCTTT. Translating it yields CASSFLRAGNTEAFF. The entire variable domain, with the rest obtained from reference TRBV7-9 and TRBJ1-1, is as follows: DTGVSQNPRHKITKRGQNVTFRCDPISEHNRLYWYRQTLGQGPEFLTYFQNEAQLEKSRLLSDRFSAERPKGSFSTLEIQRTEQGDSAMYLCASSFLRAGNTEAFFGQGTRLTVV.